The 20 T cell receptor beta chains below all came from one sample that was sequenced in a study of low-dose radiotherapy and immunotherapy resistance in tumors (dated by TCRdb to the early 2020s). Sequencing relied on an Illumina HiSeq 2500. First-strand cDNA was synthesized with Superscript III and a set of TRAV- and TRBV-specific primers, covering both TCRalpha and TCRbeta chains. A roughly 21-cycle PCR with Phusion amplified the TCRs, pairing a constant-region primer with the adapter that was attached to the V primers. TCRdb cleaned the public reads at Q25 with fastp, built clones with MiXCR and kept in-frame beta chains. When rows share a CDR3 protein, they turn into one entry using the most common DNA and genes. Present in this sample are under 90,000 distinct CDR3 sequences, 15% to 20% of which were seen just once. The leading ten clones occupy roughly 1.4% of the sample. The time point label for this specimen denotes: after trial treatment. The treatment or condition label for this specimen denotes: LDRT plus nivolumab, ipilimumab, low-dose cyclophosphamide and aspirin (RACIN trial).

Material: PBMCs, obtained after low-dose radiotherapy plus immunotherapy. The source is a male donor with prostate cancer.

This clonotype was seen a handful of times. The chain has TRBV27 and TRBJ2-1; 7 bases agree with TRBD2. The J segment lost 16 bases and the V segment lost 8 bases, leaving 11 bases of the junction unmatched. The CDR3 runs to 11 residues. Germline CDR1 reads MNHEY; CDR2 reads SMNVEV (reference sequence). Here the CDR3 reads CASEGREPDFF. The CDR3 nucleotides are TGTGCCAGCGAGGGGCGGGAGCCTGACTTCTTC.

In the case of this clonotype: A far larger clone is one nucleotide away, so this likely arose from a read error. The CDR3 protein is CASSCGGEQFF. The CDR3 nucleotides read TGTGCCAGCAGTTGCGGCGGTGAGCAGTTCTTC. The rearrangement uses TRBV6-1 and TRBJ2-1; the D is unclear. This CDR3 comprises 11 residues. Trimming stripped 5 bases from V and 9 bases from J, with 8 bases between. Germline V gene data show CDR1 as MNHNS and CDR2 as SASEGT.

The sample holds a few counts of this clonotype. In DNA, the CDR3 is TGCAGTGCTCGTCAGACGGACAGAGAGAGGATGAACACTGAAGCTTTCTTT. Its translation is CSARQTDRERMNTEAFF. The rearrangement links TRBV20-1 to TRBJ1-1; maybe TRBD1 (6 bases). CDR3 length: 17 amino acids. Germline CDR1 is DFQATT and CDR2 is SNEGSKA (reference sequence). The V end was cut by 5 bases, the J end by 0 bases, with 22 bases between.

The table lists this clonotype with many counts. CDR3 sequence: CASSLQGDGDGYTF. In DNA, the CDR3 is TGTGCCAGCAGCCTACAGGGGGACGGAGATGGCTACACCTTC. This chain joins TRBV7-3 and TRBJ1-2; TRBD1 matches 8 bases. In germline, CDR1 is SGHTA, CDR2 FQGTGA. This CDR3 spans 14 amino acids. J lost 6 bases, V lost 5 bases, and 8 bases had no gene match.

V is TRBV10-3 and J is TRBJ1-1; TRBD1 matches 10 bases. There are 16 residues in the CDR3. After removal of 6 bases from V and 4 bases from J, the junction contained 11 bases not matched to a gene. The V gene's germline CDR1 is ENHRY and CDR2 SYGVKD. The CDR3 coding sequence is TGTGCCATCAGCCGCGGACAGGGGGGGTTGGGCACTGAAGCTTTCTTT. This sequence encodes CAISRGQGGLGTEAFF.

With respect to this clonotype: Germline and junction disagree at one end, which may indicate a read error. The chain is built from TRBV9 and TRBJ2-1; D possibly corresponds to TRBD2 (5 bases). Germline V gene lookup returns CDR1 SGDLS and CDR2 YYNGEE. The CDR3 length is 12 residues. The CDR3 bases are TGTGCCAGCAGCGGACATACAAGGGAGCAGTTTTTC. The encoded protein is CASSGHTREQFF. Full variable domain (rest looked up from reference TRBV9 and TRBJ2-1): DSGVTQTPKHLITATGQRVTLRCSPRSGDLSVYWYQQSLDQGLQFLIQYYNGEERAKGNILERFSAQQFPDLHSELNLSSLELGDSALYFCASSGHTREQFFGPGTRLTVL.

This clonotype was recorded at least ten times. The CDR3 DNA sequence: TGTGCCAGCAGCCAGGGATTCTACGAGCAGTACTTC. The encoded protein is CASSQGFYEQYF. The V and J genes are TRBV7-9 and TRBJ2-7; D is possibly TRBD1 (5 bases). The CDR3 is 12 residues long. Trimming cost V 5 bases and J 3 bases, with 8 bases left between them. The germline CDR1 and CDR2 sequences are SEHNR and FQNEAQ (reference sequence).

The chain links TRBV2 to TRBJ2-7; 8 nucleotides line up with TRBD1. This CDR3 comprises 16 residues. Germline V gene data show CDR1 as SNHLY and CDR2 as FYNNEI. V lost 4 bases, J lost 2 bases, and 10 bases stayed unmatched. The CDR3 DNA reads TGTGCCAGCAGTGTCCCTGGGGACAGGCATCCCTACGAGCAGTACTTC. This encodes CASSVPGDRHPYEQYF.

This clonotype was seen at least ten times. The chain recombines TRBV6-1 with TRBJ1-5; D uncertain. Trimming removed 7 bases at V and 2 bases at J, with 15 bases between. Germline V gene data show CDR1 as MNHNS and CDR2 as SASEGT. The CDR3 sequence is 15 residues long. The CDR3 loop is CASTSVGLGNQPQHF. CDR3 bases: TGTGCCAGCACCTCCGTGGGGTTAGGCAATCAGCCCCAGCATTTT.

Concerning this clonotype itself: This likely stems from a read error, as it lies one base from a far larger clone. V is TRBV20-1 and J is TRBJ2-1; a weak D match, TRBD1 (6 bases). The CDR3 is 16 amino acids. Germline V gene sequence: CDR1 DFQATT, CDR2 SNEGSKA (reference sequence). With 1 base removed from V and 10 bases from J, the gap between germline ends came to 23 bases. The CDR3 DNA sequence: TGCAGTGCTAGAGGGACAGTCTACCCCAGCTCCTACGAGCAGTTCTTC. It specifies CSARGTVYPSSYEQFF.

This clonotype was detected a few times. The chain links TRBV7-2 to TRBJ2-1; D is unresolved. With 1 base removed from V and 10 bases from J, the gap between germline ends came to 8 bases. Germline lookup yields CDR1 SGHTA and CDR2 FQGNSA. This CDR3 is 12 amino acids long. The CDR3 DNA follows: TGTGCCAGCAGCTTAGTCAACCTAGAGCAGTTCTTC. Protein: CASSLVNLEQFF.

With regard to this clonotype: A much larger clone sits a single nucleotide away, making a read error possible. V gene TRBV30 combines with J gene TRBJ2-1; tentative D call: TRBD2 (5 bases). Per germline, CDR1 GTSNPN and CDR2 SVGIG (reference sequence). V lost 3 bases and J 0 bases, leaving 12 bases between the germline ends. The CDR3 has 15 residues. The CDR3 nucleotides are TGTGCCTGGAGCAAGAGGGCTCCCTCCTACAATGAGCAGTTCTTC. It codes for CAWSKRAPSYNEQFF.

This rearrangement joins TRBV5-6 to TRBJ2-7; no clear D. The V gene lost 4 bases and the J gene lost 6 bases, with 14 bases spanning the gap. The CDR3 runs 13 residues. Per the germline V gene, CDR1 is SGHDT and CDR2 is YYEEEE. The CDR3 bases are TGTGCCAGCAGCCGCACCCCGGCATCCGAGCAGTACTTC. It codes for CASSRTPASEQYF.

This clonotype was observed at least ten times. The rearrangement uses TRBV30 and TRBJ2-7, with 11 bases aligning to TRBD2. After removal of 6 bases from V and 1 base from J, the junction contained 14 bases not matched to a gene. The CDR3 is made up of 17 amino acids. Germline CDR1 is GTSNPN and CDR2 is SVGIG (reference sequence). As DNA, the CDR3 is TGTGCCTGTACTTTCACTAGCGGGAGTAAGGGGTCCTACGAGCAGTACTTC. Protein: CACTFTSGSKGSYEQYF.

The chain carries TRBV7-2 and TRBJ2-7; perhaps TRBD1 as D (7 bases). CDR1 is SGHTA, CDR2 FQGNSA, per germline. V was trimmed by 0 bases and J by 1 base, leaving 10 bases between them. The CDR3 is made up of 15 amino acids. The CDR3 loop reads CASSLAQGGSYEQYF. As DNA, the CDR3 is TGTGCCAGCAGCTTAGCGCAGGGGGGATCCTACGAGCAGTACTTC.

Worth noting for this clonotype: A read error likely explains this, since a far larger clone differs by one base. The V call is TRBV28, the J call TRBJ2-1; perhaps TRBD2 as D (5 bases). With 4 bases removed from V and 10 bases from J, the gap between germline ends came to 17 bases. CDR1 is MDHEN and CDR2 is SYDVKM in the germline V gene. CDR3 length equals 14 residues. The CDR3 loop reads CASSYPLGSYEQFF. CDR3 DNA: TGTGCCAGCAGTTACCCACTAGGGTCCTACGAGCAGTTCTTC.

This clonotype came up many times. The rearrangement uses TRBV29-1 and TRBJ2-5; a weak D match, TRBD1 (6 bases). CDR1 is SQVTM and CDR2 is ANQGSEA in the germline V gene. There are 12 residues in the CDR3. The V gene lost 4 bases and the J gene lost 2 bases, with 8 bases spanning the gap. The CDR3 DNA sequence: TGCAGCGTTGGGGGGACACAAGAGACCCAGTACTTC. Translation gives CSVGGTQETQYF.

This clonotype occurred a few times. A read error likely explains this, since a far larger clone differs by one base. The chain links TRBV4-1 to TRBJ2-7, with 11 positions matching TRBD2. The V gene end was trimmed by 0 bases and the J gene end by 7 bases; junction bases not matched to a gene: 11. CDR1 and CDR2 (germline): MGHRA, YSYEKL. The CDR3 contains 17 residues. CDR3 protein: CASSQDDSGRVYNEQYF. CDR3 nucleotides: TGCGCCAGCAGCCAAGACGATAGCGGGAGGGTCTACAATGAGCAGTACTTC.

This clonotype was recorded at least ten times. This sequence joins TRBV5-1 and TRBJ2-3, with 7 bases aligning to TRBD1. V lost 4 bases and J lost 1; bases outside the gene matches: 9. From germline, CDR1 is SGHRS and CDR2 YFSETQ. The CDR3 contains 16 residues. The CDR3 DNA is TGCGCCAGCAGCCTGTCCCAGGGGGTAGGCACAGATACGCAGTATTTT. It is translated as CASSLSQGVGTDTQYF. The whole variable domain, remainder taken from reference TRBV5-1 and TRBJ2-3, is KAGVTQTPRYLIKTRGQQVTLSCSPISGHRSVSWYQQTPGQGLQFLFEYFSETQRNKGNFPGRFSGRQFSNSRSEMNVSTLELGDSALYLCASSLSQGVGTDTQYFGPGTRLTVL.

This clonotype appeared many times. The chain carries TRBV28 and TRBJ2-7; 8 bases map to TRBD2. CDR1 is MDHEN, CDR2 SYDVKM, per germline. J was trimmed by 0 bases and V by 2 bases; bases with no gene match: 9. CDR3 length: 17 residues. The CDR3 DNA reads as TGTGCCAGCAGTTTAGGCGGGACTAGTATGGGCTCCTACGAGCAGTACTTC. It specifies CASSLGGTSMGSYEQYF.